The 18 T cell receptor beta chains presented below share a single source sample, sequenced in a study of cytomegalovirus exposure and HLA in healthy donors (dated by TCRdb to about 2017). Libraries were prepared through the immunoSEQ multiplex PCR assay. For the multiplex PCR, a mixture combining 60 forward primers for TCR Vbeta segments and 13 reverse primers for TCR Jbeta segments was used. Imported from immuneACCESS, the table was reduced by TCRdb to in-frame sequences with V and J called. These copies leave out some clones; in studies compared against another copy, an unresolved V gene accounts for under half, and the cause of the remainder is not known. The sample yields some 220,000 clones; approximately 84% were counted once. About 0.6% of the sample comes from the top ten. The sequenced sample consisted of PBMCs. These receptors were obtained from a middle-aged woman in good health and CMV-seronegative.

V and J are TRBV13 and TRBJ2-5, with 8 bases identical to TRBD1. The germline V gene has CDR1 PRHDT and CDR2 FYEKMQ (reference sequence). V was clipped by 5 bases and J by 3 bases; unmatched bases: 8. The CDR3 has 15 residues. The CDR3 nucleotides are TGTGCCAGCAGCGGGGAGACAGGGGCAAAAGAGACCCAGTACTTC. This sequence encodes CASSGETGAKETQYF.

This clone came up once. The chain couples TRBV30 to TRBJ1-1; D is uncertain. Germline V gives CDR1 GTSNPN, CDR2 SVGIG (reference sequence). The V end lost 0 bases, the J end lost 10 bases, and 12 bases lay between the germline ends. The CDR3 is made up of 12 amino acids. The CDR3 DNA is TGTGCCTGGAGTGTCAGTATCTCGTCAGCTTTCTTT. It is translated as CAWSVSISSAFF.

The J gene is TRBJ1-1, the V gene TRBV27; TRBD1 agrees at 8 bases. The CDR3 consists of 14 residues. Germline lookup yields CDR1 MNHEY and CDR2 SMNVEV (reference sequence). Trimming at V came to 6 bases and at J to 3 bases, leaving 6 bases not matched to a gene. The CDR3 DNA reads as TGTGCCAGCAGCAAACAGGGGGAGGACACTGAAGCTTTCTTT. Amino acid sequence: CASSKQGEDTEAFF.

The chain joins TRBV11-2 to TRBJ2-3, with D possibly matching TRBD2 (7 bases). Deletions cut 0 bases from V and 1 base from J, with 17 bases between. The V gene's germline CDR1 is SGHAT and CDR2 FQNNGV. CDR3 length: 18 amino acids. The CDR3 sequence: CASSLEVGGAGRTDTQYF. Here the CDR3 DNA reads TGTGCCAGCAGCTTAGAGGTTGGGGGGGCGGGTCGCACAGATACGCAGTATTTT.

The chain employs TRBV5-1 and TRBJ1-1, with D unclear. Germline CDR1 SGHRS, CDR2 YFSETQ. V dropped 4 bases and J dropped 5 bases, with 9 bases sitting between them. There are 12 residues in the CDR3. The CDR3, as DNA: TGCGCCAGCAGCCGGACTGGGACTGAAGCTTTCTTT. Protein: CASSRTGTEAFF.

This chain links TRBV6-1 with TRBJ1-4; tentative D call: TRBD1 (5 bases). V was pared by 9 bases and J by 6 bases, with 14 bases between. Germline CDR1 is MNHNS and CDR2 is SASEGT. This CDR3 has 13 residues. CDR3 amino acids: CASKDKADEKLFF. Written as DNA, the CDR3 is TGTGCCAGTAAGGACAAGGCTGATGAAAAACTGTTTTTT.

The chain carries TRBV30 and TRBJ2-1, with 12 nucleotides matching TRBD2. V lost 4 bases, J lost 10 bases, and 8 bases stayed unmatched. The CDR3 spans 14 residues. The germline V gene has CDR1 GTSNPN and CDR2 SVGIG (reference sequence). The CDR3 region has the DNA TGTGCCTGGACCCTAGCGGGGGGGCCTCGGGAGCAGTTCTTC. Translating gives CAWTLAGGPREQFF.

The J gene is TRBJ1-1, the V gene TRBV7-6; tentative D call: TRBD1 (6 bases). V was cut by 6 bases and J by 3 bases, with 14 bases left in between. This CDR3 contains 14 residues. The germline V gene encodes CDR1 SGHVS and CDR2 FNYEAQ. The CDR3 DNA reads as TGTGCCAGCAGTAACCGGGACATTTACACTGAAGCTTTCTTT. It codes for CASSNRDIYTEAFF.

This chain's CDR3 is CASSYGGANNSPLHF. For the CDR3, the DNA is TGTGCCAGCAGTTACGGGGGGGCGAATAATTCACCCCTCCACTTT. V usage is TRBV6-5 and J usage is TRBJ1-6; maybe TRBD1 (6 bases). Trimming removed 2 bases from V and 5 bases from J, with 10 bases in between. Germline CDR1 and CDR2: MNHEY and SVGAGI. The CDR3 is 15 amino acids.

This clone has just a few counts. The chain uses TRBV5-8 and TRBJ2-7; tentative D call: TRBD2 (5 bases). Germline V gene sequence: CDR1 SGHTS, CDR2 YDEGEE. This CDR3 region has 14 residues. Between the trimmed V and J ends, which lost 2 bases and 6 bases, there was a span of 15 bases. The DNA of the CDR3 is TGTGCCAGCAGCTTAACCGGGGTACCCATCGAGCAGTACTTC. Its protein product is CASSLTGVPIEQYF.

The count of this clone is one. The chain joins TRBV29-1 to TRBJ1-4; tentatively, D is TRBD1 (5 bases). The germline CDR1 and CDR2 sequences are SQVTM and ANQGSEA. Between the trimmed V and J ends, which lost 1 base and 0 bases, there was a span of 9 bases. This CDR3 spans 15 amino acids. The DNA for the CDR3 is TGCAGCGTTGAAGCCGGACAAGCAACTAATGAAAAACTGTTTTTT. It codes for CSVEAGQATNEKLFF.

The gene calls are TRBV7-2 and TRBJ1-5; no firm D call. This CDR3 is built from 16 residues. V lost 2 bases and J lost 2, with 13 bases in between. Looked up from germline, CDR1 is SGHTA and CDR2 is FQGNSA. The CDR3 reads CASSLYPLEGNQPQHF. The CDR3, as DNA: TGTGCCAGCAGCTTATACCCGTTGGAGGGCAATCAGCCCCAGCATTTT. Using reference TRBV7-2 and TRBJ1-5 for the parts outside the CDR3, the full variable domain is GAGVSQSPSNKVTEKGKDVELRCDPISGHTALYWYRQSLGQGLEFLIYFQGNSAPDKSGLPSDRFSAERTGGSVSTLTIQRTQQEDSAVYLCASSLYPLEGNQPQHFGDGTRLSIL.

This clone has just a few counts. The chain employs TRBV11-2 and TRBJ2-7, with 9 bases fitting TRBD2. The V segment lost 1 base and the J segment 7 bases; nucleotides outside the gene matches: 8. The CDR3 has 15 residues. Germline V gene lookup returns CDR1 SGHAT and CDR2 FQNNGV. CDR3 sequence (DNA): TGTGCCAGCAGCTTAGGGAGCGGGACTAGCCGAGAGCAGTACTTC. As protein: CASSLGSGTSREQYF.

This clone has only one observation. V and J are TRBV14 and TRBJ1-6; D not certain. Trimming shortened V by 6 bases and J by 8 bases, and 11 bases separated the two germline ends. Germline assignment: CDR1 SGHDN and CDR2 FVKESK. CDR3 length: 13 residues. CDR3 coding DNA: TGTGCCAGCAGTGTGATACGGGATTCACCCCTCCACTTT. Its translation: CASSVIRDSPLHF.

DNA of the CDR3: TGTGCCATCTGGGGACAGGGGGCGAATCAGCCCCAGCATTTT. Translating gives CAIWGQGANQPQHF. The chain joins TRBV6-6 to TRBJ1-5; 12 bases line up with TRBD1. CDR3 length: 14 amino acids. Losses at the gene ends were 10 bases for V and 4 bases for J; bases not matched to a gene: 5. Germline CDR1 MNHNY, CDR2 SVGAGI (reference sequence).

This clone came up once. This chain connects TRBV7-6 to TRBJ2-7; weak D call: TRBD2 (6 bases). Germline CDR1 is SGHVS and CDR2 is FNYEAQ. Trimming pared 6 bases from V and 2 bases from J, leaving 11 bases between. There are 13 residues in the CDR3. The CDR3 coding sequence is TGTGCCAGCAGTCCCCGGGGGACCTACGAGCAGTACTTC. It specifies CASSPRGTYEQYF.

The chain is built from TRBV7-9 and TRBJ1-3; D perhaps matches TRBD1 (6 bases). The CDR3 has 17 amino acids. The V and J ends lost 2 bases and 0 bases respectively, with 14 bases between them. Per germline, CDR1 SEHNR and CDR2 FQNEAQ (reference sequence). The CDR3 DNA follows: TGTGCCAGCAGCTTACCCAGGGGCCAAAGCTCTGGAAACACCATATATTTT. It encodes CASSLPRGQSSGNTIYF.

V usage is TRBV27 and J usage is TRBJ2-7, with D perhaps TRBD2 (6 bases). Germline V gene lookup returns CDR1 MNHEY and CDR2 SMNVEV (reference sequence). The length of the CDR3 is 13 residues. The germline V and J ends were trimmed by 3 bases and 2 bases, with 8 bases remaining between them. In nucleotides, the CDR3 is TGTGCCAGCAGTTTCGGGGGAACCTACGAGCAGTACTTC. Protein product: CASSFGGTYEQYF.